One sample yielded the 15 T cell receptor beta chains listed below, sequenced in a study of blood T cell repertoires in COVID-19. TCRdb's copy holds only in-frame clones and misses some; the assay was immunoSEQ multiplex PCR. Of some 78,000 clones listed, around nine tenths are singletons. Specimen: peripheral blood. These receptor sequences come from a man over 45 with active or convalescent COVID-19.

The chain has TRBV27 and TRBJ2-4; a weak D match, TRBD1 (5 bases). Germline CDR1 is MNHEY and CDR2 is SMNVEV (reference sequence). The CDR3 contains 16 residues. Trimming removed 3 bases at V and 7 bases at J, with 19 bases between. CDR3: CASSFRTTDPLNIQYF. The CDR3 DNA reads as TGTGCCAGCAGTTTCAGGACAACGGACCCGCTGAACATTCAGTACTTC.

This clone was found a few times. The chain has TRBV7-9 and TRBJ2-7, with TRBD1 matching over 7 bases. Trimming cost V 5 bases and J 3 bases; bases outside gene matches: 7. From germline, CDR1 is SEHNR and CDR2 FQNEAQ (reference sequence). This CDR3 comprises 14 residues. The CDR3 region has the DNA TGTGCCAGCAGCCCGACCCGGGACAGCTACGAGCAGTACTTC. This codes for CASSPTRDSYEQYF.

This chain connects TRBV5-6 to TRBJ2-5; 8 nucleotides agree with TRBD2. The CDR3 totals 14 residues. The V gene end was trimmed by 4 bases and the J gene end by 3 bases; junction bases not matched to a gene: 5. Germline V lookup: CDR1 SGHDT, CDR2 YYEEEE. This CDR3 reads CASSRGLGEETQYF. In DNA, the CDR3 is TGTGCCAGCAGCCGGGGACTAGGGGAAGAGACCCAGTACTTC.

The chain links TRBV6-1 to TRBJ1-2; TRBD1 might be the D (6 bases). Trimming stripped 6 bases from V and 4 bases from J, with 18 bases between. Germline lookup yields CDR1 MNHNS and CDR2 SASEGT. The length of the CDR3 is 15 residues. CDR3 DNA: TGTGCCAGCAGCAGGGGAGCCGTCGACAGCTATGGCTACACCTTC. This gives the protein CASSRGAVDSYGYTF.

This chain uses TRBV6-1 with TRBJ1-6; D perhaps matches TRBD1 (6 bases). Germline CDR1 is MNHNS and CDR2 is SASEGT. The V gene lost 2 bases and the J gene lost 7 bases, with 9 bases spanning the gap. The CDR3 covers 14 residues. CDR3 in DNA: TGTGCCAGCAGTGAATGGGACACAAATTCACCCCTCCACTTT. It translates to CASSEWDTNSPLHF.

This chain's CDR3 is CASSSGQGSEAFF. The CDR3 DNA is TGTGCCAGCAGTTCGGGACAGGGGTCTGAAGCTTTCTTT. V usage is TRBV28 and J usage is TRBJ1-1; 10 bases match TRBD1. Germline CDR1 reads MDHEN; CDR2 reads SYDVKM. Trimming took 4 bases from V and 6 from J; bases not matched to a gene: 2. CDR3 length: 13 residues.

This clone was picked up a small number of times. The chain carries TRBV5-1 and TRBJ1-4; D possibly corresponds to TRBD1 (6 bases). V was shortened by 4 bases and J by 0 bases, with 13 bases between the two germline ends. The CDR3 consists of 16 residues. Germline CDR1 reads SGHRS; CDR2 reads YFSETQ. This CDR3 is CASSQRTVATNEKLFF. CDR3 DNA: TGCGCCAGCAGCCAACGGACAGTTGCAACTAATGAAAAACTGTTTTTT.

This chain uses TRBV7-2 with TRBJ1-1; D is unclear. V lost 4 bases and J lost 0, with 12 bases in between. This CDR3 is built from 15 residues. Looked up from germline, CDR1 is SGHTA and CDR2 is FQGNSA. The CDR3 protein is CASSYRREMNTEAFF. The CDR3 nucleotides are TGTGCCAGCAGCTACCGCCGGGAGATGAACACTGAAGCTTTCTTT. Full variable domain (outside the CDR3, taken from reference TRBV7-2 and TRBJ1-1): GAGVSQSPSNKVTEKGKDVELRCDPISGHTALYWYRQSLGQGLEFLIYFQGNSAPDKSGLPSDRFSAERTGGSVSTLTIQRTQQEDSAVYLCASSYRREMNTEAFFGQGTRLTVV.

The chain's CDR3 is CASSLPGGVSYNEQFF. The CDR3 DNA reads as TGTGCCAGCAGCTTGCCCGGGGGGGTATCCTACAATGAGCAGTTCTTC. The chain employs TRBV5-4 and TRBJ2-1; 8 bases line up with TRBD2. CDR3 size: 16 residues. Losses at the gene ends were 1 base for V and 1 base for J; bases not matched to a gene: 4. Germline lookup yields CDR1 SGHNT and CDR2 YYREEE (reference sequence).

V and J are TRBV19 and TRBJ2-1; 7 bases are shared with TRBD2. CDR3 length: 18 residues. Losses at the gene ends were 1 base for V and 4 bases for J; bases not matched to a gene: 13. Per germline, CDR1 LNHDA and CDR2 SQIVND (reference sequence). CDR3 amino acids: CASSIVGSGTLGYNEQFF. In DNA form, the CDR3 reads TGTGCCAGTAGTATAGTAGGCAGCGGGACCCTGGGGTACAATGAGCAGTTCTTC.

The rearrangement uses TRBV5-1 and TRBJ2-1, with D hard to call. The length of the CDR3 is 12 residues. CDR1 and CDR2 (germline): SGHRS, YFSETQ. Trimming left V 5 bases short and J 6 bases short, with 9 bases between. As DNA, the CDR3 is TGCGCCAGCAGACCGACGGGCAATGAGCAGTTCTTC. The encoded protein is CASRPTGNEQFF.

This clone was seen more than once but under ten times. V is TRBV7-2 and J is TRBJ2-3; the D gene is possibly TRBD1 (5 bases). Germline values: CDR1 SGHTA, CDR2 FQGNSA. V lost 1 base and J 1 base, leaving 9 bases between the germline ends. The CDR3 loop spans 15 amino acids. CDR3 in DNA: TGTGCCAGCAGCTTAGACTCAGGGCGCACAGATACGCAGTATTTT. The encoded protein is CASSLDSGRTDTQYF.

The chain carries TRBV28 and TRBJ1-4, with 10 bases matching TRBD1. CDR3 length: 15 residues. From germline, CDR1 is MDHEN and CDR2 SYDVKM. The V and J ends lost 7 bases and 6 bases, in that order; junction bases with no gene match: 8. The CDR3 loop is CASISSGTGDEKLFF. CDR3 coding DNA: TGTGCCAGCATTTCCTCCGGGACAGGGGATGAAAAACTGTTTTTT.

The chain recombines TRBV19 with TRBJ2-3; D is ambiguous. V gave up 5 bases and J gave up 11 bases, with 17 bases separating them. The germline gives CDR1 LNHDA, CDR2 SQIVND (reference sequence). This CDR3 is 13 amino acids long. CDR3 amino acids: CASSPRDRYGQYF. As DNA, the CDR3 is TGTGCCAGTAGTCCCCGTGATCGGTACGGGCAGTATTTT.

The chain recombines TRBV21-1 with TRBJ1-2; the tabulated D call, TRBD1, remains unverified against the DNA. TRBV21-1 is deemed a pseudogene. The CDR3 runs to 15 residues. The CDR3 spells CASSKELGGDYGYTF. The CDR3 coding sequence is TGTGCCAGCAGCAAAGAGTTAGGGGGCGACTATGGCTACACCTTC.